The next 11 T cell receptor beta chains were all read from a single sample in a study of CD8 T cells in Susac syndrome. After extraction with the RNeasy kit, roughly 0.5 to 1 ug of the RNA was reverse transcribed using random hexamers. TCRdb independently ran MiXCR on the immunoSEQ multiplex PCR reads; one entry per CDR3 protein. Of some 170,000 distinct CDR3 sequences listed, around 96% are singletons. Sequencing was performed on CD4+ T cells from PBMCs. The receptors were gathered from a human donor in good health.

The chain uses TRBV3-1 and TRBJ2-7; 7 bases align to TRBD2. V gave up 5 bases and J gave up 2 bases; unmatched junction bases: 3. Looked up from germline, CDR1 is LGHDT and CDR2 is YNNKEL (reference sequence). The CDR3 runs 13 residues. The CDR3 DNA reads TGTGCCAGCAGCGCTAGCGGAACCTACGAGCAGTACTTC. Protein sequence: CASSASGTYEQYF.

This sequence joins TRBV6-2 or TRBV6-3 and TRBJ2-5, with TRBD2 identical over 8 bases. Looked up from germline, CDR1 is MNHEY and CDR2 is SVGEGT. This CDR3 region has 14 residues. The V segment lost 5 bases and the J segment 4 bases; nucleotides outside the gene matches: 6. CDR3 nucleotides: TGTGCCAGCAGTCCGACTAGCGTCGGAGAGACCCAGTACTTC. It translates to CASSPTSVGETQYF.

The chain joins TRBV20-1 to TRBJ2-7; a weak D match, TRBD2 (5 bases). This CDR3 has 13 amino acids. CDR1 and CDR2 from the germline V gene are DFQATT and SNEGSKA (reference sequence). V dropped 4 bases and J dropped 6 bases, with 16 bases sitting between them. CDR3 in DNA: TGCAGTGCTAACGAAGGTACCGCGGGCGAGCAGTACTTC. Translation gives CSANEGTAGEQYF.

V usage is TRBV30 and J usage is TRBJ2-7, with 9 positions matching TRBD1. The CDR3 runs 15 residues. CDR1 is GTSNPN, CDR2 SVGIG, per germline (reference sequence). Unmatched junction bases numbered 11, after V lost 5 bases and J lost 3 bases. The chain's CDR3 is CAWRPTGQGLYEQYF. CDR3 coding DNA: TGTGCCTGGCGGCCAACGGGACAGGGCCTCTACGAGCAGTACTTC.

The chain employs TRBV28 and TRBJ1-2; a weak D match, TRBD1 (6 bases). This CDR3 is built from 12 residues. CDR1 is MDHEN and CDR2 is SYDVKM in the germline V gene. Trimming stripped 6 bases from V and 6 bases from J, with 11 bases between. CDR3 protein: CASSYRVNGYTF. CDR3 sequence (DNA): TGTGCCAGCAGCTACAGGGTGAATGGCTACACCTTC.

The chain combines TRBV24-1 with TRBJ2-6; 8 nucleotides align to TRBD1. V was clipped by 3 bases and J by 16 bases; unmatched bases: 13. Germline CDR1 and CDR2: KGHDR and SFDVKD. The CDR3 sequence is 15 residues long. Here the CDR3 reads CATSDAGQGYSSLTF. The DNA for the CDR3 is TGTGCCACCAGTGATGCCGGACAGGGCTATTCCTCTCTGACTTTC.

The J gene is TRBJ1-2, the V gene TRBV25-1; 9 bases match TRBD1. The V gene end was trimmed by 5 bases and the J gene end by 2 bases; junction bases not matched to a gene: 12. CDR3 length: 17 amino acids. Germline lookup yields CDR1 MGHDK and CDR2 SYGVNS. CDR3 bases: TGTGCCAGCAGTATCTCGGGGGTACAGGGGGCGAACTATGGCTACACCTTC. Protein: CASSISGVQGANYGYTF.

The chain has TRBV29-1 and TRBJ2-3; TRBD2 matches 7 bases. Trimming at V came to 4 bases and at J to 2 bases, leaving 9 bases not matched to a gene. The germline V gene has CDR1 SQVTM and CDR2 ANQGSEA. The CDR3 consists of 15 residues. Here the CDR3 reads CSVGWEGILTDTQYF. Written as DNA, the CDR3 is TGCAGCGTTGGCTGGGAGGGGATACTCACAGATACGCAGTATTTT.

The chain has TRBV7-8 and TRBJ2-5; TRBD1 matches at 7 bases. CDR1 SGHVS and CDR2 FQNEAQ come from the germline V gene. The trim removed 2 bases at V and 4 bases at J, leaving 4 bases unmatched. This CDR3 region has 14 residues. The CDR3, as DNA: TGTGCCAGCAGCTTATGGACAGGAGTAGAGACCCAGTACTTC. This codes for CASSLWTGVETQYF.

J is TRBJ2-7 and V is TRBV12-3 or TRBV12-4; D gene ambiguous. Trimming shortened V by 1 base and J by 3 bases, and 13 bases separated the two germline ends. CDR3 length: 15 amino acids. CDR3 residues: CASSLGSSGVYEQYF. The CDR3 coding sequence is TGTGCCAGCAGTTTAGGCTCCTCAGGTGTCTACGAGCAGTACTTC.

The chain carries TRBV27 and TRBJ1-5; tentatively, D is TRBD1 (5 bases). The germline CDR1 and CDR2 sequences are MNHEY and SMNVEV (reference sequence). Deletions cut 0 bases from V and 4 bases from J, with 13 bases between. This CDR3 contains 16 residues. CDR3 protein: CASSLSWGFRNQPQHF. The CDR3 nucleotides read TGTGCCAGCAGTTTATCATGGGGGTTCCGGAATCAGCCCCAGCATTTT.